This entry lists 15 T cell receptor beta chains sequenced from one sample in a study of blood T cell repertoires in COVID-19. TCRdb's table, derived via immunoSEQ multiplex PCR, lists solely in-frame clones and lacks some. Altogether 270,000 or so clones are present, about nine tenths being singletons, with the ten largest covering about 2.7%. Sequencing was carried out using PBMCs or T cells enriched from blood (not recorded which). These receptors were obtained from a woman in her late teens or twenties who had recovered from COVID-19.

This chain links TRBV12-5 with TRBJ1-2, with 9 bases lining up with TRBD1. The CDR3 runs 15 residues. The germline V gene encodes CDR1 LGHNT and CDR2 FRNRAP. After removal of 0 bases from V and 6 bases from J, the junction contained 5 bases not matched to a gene. CDR3 region: CASGLVLRTGDGYTF. The CDR3 DNA follows: TGTGCTAGTGGTTTGGTACTGAGGACAGGGGATGGCTACACCTTC.

This chain uses TRBV2 with TRBJ1-5; the match to TRBD1 covers 10 bases. V gave up 8 bases and J gave up 1 base; unmatched junction bases: 11. CDR1 and CDR2 (germline): SNHLY, FYNNEI. The CDR3 has 17 residues. The CDR3 DNA reads as TGTGCCAGCCACCGGGACAGGGGTTTTGGGAGCAATCAGCCCCAGCATTTT. It is translated as CASHRDRGFGSNQPQHF.

This clone turned up a few times. The J gene is TRBJ2-5, the V gene TRBV7-7; 14 bases align to TRBD2. V gave up 4 bases and J gave up 5 bases; unmatched junction bases: 9. The length of the CDR3 is 17 residues. Looked up from germline, CDR1 is SSHAT and CDR2 is FNYEAQ (reference sequence). For the CDR3, the DNA is TGTGCCAGCAGCTCGGGACTAGCGGGAGTCGGGAGGGAGACCCAGTACTTC. This encodes CASSSGLAGVGRETQYF.

The rearrangement joins TRBV11-3 to TRBJ2-1; 9 nucleotides match TRBD2. The germline CDR1 and CDR2 sequences are SGHNT and YENEEA. This CDR3 comprises 16 residues. The ends lost 1 base at V and 7 bases at J; junction bases unmatched: 8. The CDR3 reads CASSLVNSGGLNEQFF. CDR3 bases: TGTGCCAGCAGCTTAGTCAACAGCGGGGGGTTGAATGAGCAGTTCTTC.

The V and J genes are TRBV6-5 and TRBJ1-2; TRBD1 might be the D (6 bases). Germline CDR1 reads MNHEY; CDR2 reads SVGAGI. This CDR3 contains 12 residues. The V end was cut by 2 bases, the J end by 8 bases, with 9 bases between. DNA for the CDR3: TGTGCCAGCAGTTACACAGGGAACGGCTACACCTTC. It translates to CASSYTGNGYTF.

This clone was counted between two and nine times. V gene TRBV28 combines with J gene TRBJ1-5; D is undetermined. This CDR3 is 12 amino acids long. The germline V gene encodes CDR1 MDHEN and CDR2 SYDVKM. V dropped 7 bases and J dropped 2 bases, with 6 bases sitting between them. The DNA of the CDR3 is TGTGCCAGCACTCAGGGCAATCAGCCCCAGCATTTT. Protein sequence: CASTQGNQPQHF.

The V gene is TRBV6-5, the J gene TRBJ2-5; D is perhaps TRBD1 (6 bases). CDR1 is MNHEY, CDR2 SVGAGI, per germline. With 6 bases removed from V and 7 bases from J, the gap between germline ends came to 15 bases. There are 13 residues in the CDR3. The CDR3 DNA reads TGTGCCAGCAGCCGCGGTCAGGGGCGGACCCAGTACTTC. It specifies CASSRGQGRTQYF.

The chain is built from TRBV10-3 and TRBJ1-3, with TRBD1 matching 10 bases. Germline V lookup: CDR1 ENHRY, CDR2 SYGVKD. This CDR3 region has 17 residues. After removal of 5 bases from V and 0 bases from J, the junction contained 7 bases not matched to a gene. CDR3 nucleotides: TGTGCCATCAGTCGACAGGGGGCAGCTAGCTCTGGAAACACCATATATTTT. This codes for CAISRQGAASSGNTIYF.

The rearrangement joins TRBV6-5 to TRBJ2-6; D unclear. Germline lookup yields CDR1 MNHEY and CDR2 SVGAGI. The V gene lost 8 bases and the J gene lost 0 bases, with 8 bases spanning the gap. The CDR3 has 14 residues. In DNA, the CDR3 is TGTGCCAGCGTGAGGCGCTCTGGGGCCAACGTCCTGACTTTC. Its protein product is CASVRRSGANVLTF.

The sample holds one count of this clone. This chain links TRBV4-1 with TRBJ1-2; TRBD1 might be the D (5 bases). The V end lost 0 bases, the J end lost 3 bases, and 11 bases lay between the germline ends. Germline V CDR1 and CDR2: MGHRA, YSYEKL. CDR3 length: 15 residues. CDR3 in amino acids: CASSQEPGWDYGYTF. The CDR3 DNA follows: TGCGCCAGCAGCCAAGAACCAGGGTGGGACTATGGCTACACCTTC.

The count of this clone is one. V usage is TRBV7-2 and J usage is TRBJ1-4, with D perhaps matching TRBD1 (5 bases). The CDR3 contains 15 residues. The V gene's germline CDR1 is SGHTA and CDR2 FQGNSA. With 5 bases removed from V and 7 bases from J, the gap between germline ends came to 17 bases. This CDR3 is CASSRYGGSGEKLFF. In nucleotides, the CDR3 is TGTGCCAGCAGCCGCTACGGGGGATCGGGTGAAAAACTGTTTTTT.

The chain employs TRBV19 and TRBJ2-1; D may be TRBD2 (5 bases). Trimming stripped 4 bases from V and 2 bases from J, with 6 bases between. There are 13 residues in the CDR3. Germline CDR1 and CDR2: LNHDA and SQIVND (reference sequence). CDR3 DNA sequence: TGTGCCAGTAGTACCGGGACCTACAATGAGCAGTTCTTC. Translating it yields CASSTGTYNEQFF.

The V call is TRBV6-5, the J call TRBJ1-2; 8 positions match TRBD1. Germline lookup yields CDR1 MNHEY and CDR2 SVGAGI. The CDR3 runs 15 residues. The J segment lost 8 bases and the V segment lost 0 bases, leaving 8 bases of the junction unmatched. The CDR3: CASSYSDQGARGYTF. CDR3 coding DNA: TGTGCCAGCAGTTACTCGGATCAGGGGGCGCGAGGCTACACCTTC.

The gene calls are TRBV28 and TRBJ2-7; possible D gene TRBD1, 5 bases. Germline V gives CDR1 MDHEN, CDR2 SYDVKM. This CDR3 spans 18 amino acids. V lost 1 base and J lost 1, with 20 bases in between. The CDR3 region has the DNA TGTGCCAGCAGTTTATTCCCTTCTTTGCAGGGTATTTCCTACGAGCAGTACTTC. It is translated as CASSLFPSLQGISYEQYF.

The V call is TRBV5-6, the J call TRBJ2-5; D uncertain. V gave up 0 bases and J gave up 1 base, with 7 bases separating them. Germline loops: CDR1 SGHDT, CDR2 YYEEEE. The CDR3 runs 14 residues. The chain's CDR3 is CASSLVQPQETQYF. In DNA, the CDR3 is TGTGCCAGCAGCTTGGTACAGCCCCAAGAGACCCAGTACTTC.